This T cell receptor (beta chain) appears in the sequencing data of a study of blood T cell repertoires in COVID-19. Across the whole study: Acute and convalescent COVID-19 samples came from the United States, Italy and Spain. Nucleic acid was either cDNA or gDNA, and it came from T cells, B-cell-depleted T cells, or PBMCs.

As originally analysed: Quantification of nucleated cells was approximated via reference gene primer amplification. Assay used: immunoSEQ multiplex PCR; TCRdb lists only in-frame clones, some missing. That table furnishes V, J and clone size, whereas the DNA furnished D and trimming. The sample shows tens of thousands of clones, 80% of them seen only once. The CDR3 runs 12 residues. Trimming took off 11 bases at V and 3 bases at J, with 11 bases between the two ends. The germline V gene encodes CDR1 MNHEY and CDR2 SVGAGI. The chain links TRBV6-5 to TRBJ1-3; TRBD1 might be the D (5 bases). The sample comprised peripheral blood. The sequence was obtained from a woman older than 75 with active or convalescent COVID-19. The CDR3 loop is CASGGFGNTIYF. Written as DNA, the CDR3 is TGTGCCTCGGGGGGATTTGGAAACACCATATATTTT.